The 18 T cell receptor beta chains given below trace back to one sample, sequenced in a study of beta chain features in type 1 diabetes. Expressed TCRB transcripts were sequenced because the entire RNA isolate underwent reverse transcription. Sequencing used immunoSEQ multiplex PCR; TCRdb keeps in-frame clones, though not all of them. The sample holds hundreds of thousands of clones; 11% to 15% are singletons and the top ten take roughly 0.04%. No cognate antigen is known for these TCRs. Study results and caveats: In all four CD4+ subsets, TCRB CDR3 length was significantly, moderately reduced in type 1 diabetes.

The sequenced material came from naive CD4+ T cells from blood. Receptor source: a man between 18 and 29 years old with type 1 diabetes.

This chain connects TRBV30 to TRBJ2-1; D might be TRBD2 (5 bases). The CDR3 has 14 amino acids. Germline assignment: CDR1 GTSNPN and CDR2 SVGIG (reference sequence). Trimming cost V 4 bases and J 7 bases, with 17 bases left between them. The CDR3 here is CAWTPKGGRNEQFF. The CDR3 nucleotides are TGTGCCTGGACCCCCAAGGGCGGGCGGAATGAGCAGTTCTTC.

The chain is built from TRBV5-4 and TRBJ1-1; possible D gene TRBD1, 5 bases. Trimming stripped 3 bases from V and 8 bases from J, with 11 bases between. The CDR3 covers 12 residues. Looked up from germline, CDR1 is SGHNT and CDR2 is YYREEE (reference sequence). This CDR3 is CASSSSGTEAFF. The CDR3 bases are TGTGCCAGCAGCTCGTCCGGGACCGAAGCTTTCTTT.

This clone occurred a few times. The CDR3 loop reads CATSPGLGLNEQFF. The CDR3 nucleotides read TGTGCCACCTCCCCAGGACTAGGACTTAATGAGCAGTTCTTC. The rearrangement uses TRBV15 and TRBJ2-1; 7 bases are shared with TRBD2. Germline CDR1 and CDR2: LNHNV and YYDKDF (reference sequence). V shed 8 bases and J 7 bases; nucleotides not matched to a gene: 11. The CDR3 totals 14 residues.

Here the CDR3 reads CASSSSGRANNEQFF. CDR3 sequence (DNA): TGTGCCAGCAGCTCGAGCGGGAGGGCCAACAATGAGCAGTTCTTC. The chain links TRBV9 to TRBJ2-1; TRBD2 agrees at 10 bases. This CDR3 region has 15 residues. In germline, CDR1 is SGDLS, CDR2 YYNGEE. V was pared by 4 bases and J by 5 bases, with 6 bases of the junction left unmatched.

V gene TRBV28 combines with J gene TRBJ1-2; the match to TRBD1 covers 11 bases. Germline V CDR1 and CDR2: MDHEN, SYDVKM. The CDR3 totals 15 residues. The ends lost 4 bases at V and 3 bases at J; junction bases unmatched: 4. DNA for the CDR3: TGTGCCAGCAGTTCCCGGGACAGGGGGGACTATGGCTACACCTTC. Protein sequence: CASSSRDRGDYGYTF.

DNA of the CDR3: TGTGCCAGCGCCAACCGGGGACGGTTGAATGAAAAACTGTTTTTT. Translation gives CASANRGRLNEKLFF. The chain has TRBV13 and TRBJ1-4, with a possible D match to TRBD1 (5 bases). Germline CDR1 is PRHDT and CDR2 is FYEKMQ (reference sequence). The CDR3 contains 15 residues. The V end was cut by 8 bases, the J end by 5 bases, with 18 bases between.

This clone showed up just a few times. J is TRBJ1-5 and V is TRBV27; D not certain. V lost 1 base and J 4 bases, leaving 2 bases between the germline ends. Germline V gene sequence: CDR1 MNHEY, CDR2 SMNVEV (reference sequence). This CDR3 has 12 residues. This CDR3 is CASSLYNQPQHF. CDR3 DNA: TGTGCCAGCAGTTTATATAATCAGCCCCAGCATTTT.

This clone has just a few counts. The chain couples TRBV23-1 to TRBJ2-4, with 8 bases identical to TRBD1. TRBV23-1 is an open reading frame whose function is uncertain. The trim removed 8 bases at V and 0 bases at J, leaving 9 bases unmatched. The CDR3 sequence is 16 residues long. Written as DNA, the CDR3 is TGCGCCAGCGGTGATTGGACAGGGCTAGCCAAAAACATTCAGTACTTC. It translates to CASGDWTGLAKNIQYF.

This clone was seen a few times. The chain uses TRBV19 and TRBJ2-4; D ambiguous. This CDR3 has 15 amino acids. The germline CDR1 and CDR2 sequences are LNHDA and SQIVND (reference sequence). Between the trimmed V and J ends, which lost 1 base and 6 bases, there was a span of 13 bases. The CDR3 loop reads CASSIAAGLGNIQYF. As DNA, the CDR3 is TGTGCCAGTAGTATAGCCGCTGGGCTAGGAAACATTCAGTACTTC.

The V gene is TRBV2, the J gene TRBJ2-7, with 7 bases that match TRBD2. Losses at the gene ends were 4 bases for V and 5 bases for J; bases not matched to a gene: 2. Germline assignment: CDR1 SNHLY and CDR2 FYNNEI. The CDR3 runs to 12 residues. CDR3 sequence: CASSGLAHEQYF. Written as DNA, the CDR3 is TGTGCCAGCAGTGGACTAGCACACGAGCAGTACTTC.

The table lists this clone with a few counts. The J gene is TRBJ2-3, the V gene TRBV7-2; D call uncertain. Trimming took 1 base from V and 1 from J, leaving 12 bases between them. The CDR3 runs 16 residues. The germline V gene encodes CDR1 SGHTA and CDR2 FQGNSA. CDR3 coding DNA: TGTGCCAGCAGCTTAGAACACCTCCTCGGCACAGATACGCAGTATTTT. Protein sequence: CASSLEHLLGTDTQYF.

This clone has just a few counts. J is TRBJ2-1 and V is TRBV2, with 11 positions matching TRBD2. Germline CDR1 SNHLY, CDR2 FYNNEI. The CDR3 contains 19 residues. V gave up 4 bases and J gave up 4 bases; unmatched junction bases: 15. In DNA form, the CDR3 reads TGTGCCAGCAGTGTTACCGTAACTAGCGGGGGTCATGGATACAATGAGCAGTTCTTC. It specifies CASSVTVTSGGHGYNEQFF.

This chain joins TRBV29-1 and TRBJ1-5, with D hard to call. Trimming pared 4 bases from V and 6 bases from J, leaving 16 bases between. The CDR3 loop spans 14 amino acids. Germline lookup yields CDR1 SQVTM and CDR2 ANQGSEA. The CDR3 sequence is CSVVAGGDGQPQHF. CDR3 DNA: TGCAGCGTTGTGGCAGGTGGGGATGGTCAGCCCCAGCATTTT.

V gene TRBV30 combines with J gene TRBJ1-1, with D tentatively TRBD1 (5 bases). V lost 3 bases, J lost 1 base, and 9 bases lay in between. From germline, CDR1 is GTSNPN and CDR2 SVGIG (reference sequence). This CDR3 spans 13 amino acids. CDR3 DNA sequence: TGTGCCTGGAGCCGACAGCCGAACACTGAAGCTTTCTTT. This sequence encodes CAWSRQPNTEAFF.

The chain carries TRBV6-6 and TRBJ1-5; 8 bases are a match to TRBD1. Germline V gives CDR1 MNHNY, CDR2 SVGAGI (reference sequence). CDR3 size: 15 residues. V lost 2 bases, J lost 6 bases, and 6 bases stayed unmatched. In DNA, the CDR3 is TGTGCCAGCAGTTACCCGACAGGGGATTCTCAGCCCCAGCATTTT. It encodes CASSYPTGDSQPQHF.

V is TRBV14 and J is TRBJ1-3; D gene unclear. Germline V gene sequence: CDR1 SGHDN, CDR2 FVKESK. V lost 6 bases to trimming and J lost 0 bases, with 12 bases between them. CDR3 length: 15 amino acids. The CDR3 bases are TGTGCCAGCAGTCGCCAGAAGTACTCTGGAAACACCATATATTTT. Encoded protein: CASSRQKYSGNTIYF.

The rearrangement uses TRBV27 and TRBJ1-1, with D perhaps matching TRBD1 (5 bases). Germline V gene lookup returns CDR1 MNHEY and CDR2 SMNVEV (reference sequence). This CDR3 comprises 14 residues. V lost 11 bases to trimming and J lost 4 bases, with 20 bases between them. CDR3 in DNA: TGTGCCGCCTGGGGGGGGGACCAAGGCACTGAAGCTTTCTTT. Its translation: CAAWGGDQGTEAFF.

This clone has just a few counts. The chain recombines TRBV7-2 with TRBJ1-4; no reliable D call. V dropped 5 bases and J dropped 4 bases, with 11 bases sitting between them. Germline V gene lookup returns CDR1 SGHTA and CDR2 FQGNSA. CDR3 length: 14 residues. CDR3 in DNA: TGTGCCAGCAGCCCGACGCGACGTAATGAAAAACTGTTTTTT. It translates to CASSPTRRNEKLFF.